The sequence of this T cell receptor (beta chain) was determined in a study of shared clonotypes between healthy human individuals. Study as a whole: Researchers assigned three CD4 naive, three CD4 memory, two CD8 naive and one CD8 memory plate to each donor.

Trimming shortened V by 3 bases and J by 0 bases, and 10 bases separated the two germline ends. The CDR3 runs to 15 residues. From germline, CDR1 is KGHSH and CDR2 LQKENI. Replicate PCRs from sorted subsets contained about 0.2 ug DNA, which is approximately 30,000 T cell genomes. This table comes from immunoSEQ multiplex PCR, and its TCRdb copy is limited to in-frame clones, with some not included. In the table there are almost 750,000 clones, about two thirds of which are singletons. The rearrangement uses TRBV18 and TRBJ2-3; the D is unclear. This receptor was obtained from a young woman in good health. Source material: memory CD4+ T cells sorted from blood. The subset denotes: CD45RA-negative fraction. DNA for the CDR3: TGTGCCAGCTCACCGTGGAGTCCGAGCACAGATACGCAGTATTTT. It translates to CASSPWSPSTDTQYF.